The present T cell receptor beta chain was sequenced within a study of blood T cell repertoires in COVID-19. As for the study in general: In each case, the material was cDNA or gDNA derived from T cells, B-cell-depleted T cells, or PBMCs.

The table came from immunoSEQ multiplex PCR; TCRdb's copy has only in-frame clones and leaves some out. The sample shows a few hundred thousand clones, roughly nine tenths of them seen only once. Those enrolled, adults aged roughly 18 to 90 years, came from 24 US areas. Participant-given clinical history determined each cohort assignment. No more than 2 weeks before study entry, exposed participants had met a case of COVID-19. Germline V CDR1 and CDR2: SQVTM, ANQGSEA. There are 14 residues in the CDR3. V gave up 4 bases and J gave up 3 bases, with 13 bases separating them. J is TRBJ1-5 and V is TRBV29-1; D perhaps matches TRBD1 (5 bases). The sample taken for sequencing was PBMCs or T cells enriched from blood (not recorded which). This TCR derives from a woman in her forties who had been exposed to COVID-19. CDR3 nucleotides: TGCAGCGTTGGGGGCACTTCCTTCAATCAGCCCCAGCATTTT. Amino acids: CSVGGTSFNQPQHF.